The 16 T cell receptor beta chains listed next were all sequenced from one sample in a study of blood T cell repertoires in COVID-19. Using immunoSEQ multiplex PCR, the repertoire was profiled, and TCRdb retains in-frame clones only, with some absent. Altogether about 360,000 clones are present, 70% to 90% being singletons, with the ten largest covering under 3%. The source material was peripheral blood. These receptors all come from a human donor in a cohort sampled during active COVID-19.

The V and J genes are TRBV5-4 and TRBJ1-1, with 12 bases that match TRBD1. The V gene end was trimmed by 4 bases and the J gene end by 10 bases; junction bases not matched to a gene: 17. Germline V CDR1 and CDR2: SGHNT, YYREEE (reference sequence). The CDR3 spans 17 residues. CDR3 protein: CASSPSLLGQGALLAFF. CDR3 in DNA: TGTGCCAGCAGCCCATCTCTTTTGGGACAGGGGGCGCTTTTAGCTTTCTTT.

The chain has TRBV19 and TRBJ2-3; tentative D call: TRBD2 (6 bases). The CDR3 sequence is 13 residues long. The germline CDR1 and CDR2 sequences are LNHDA and SQIVND (reference sequence). The V gene lost 7 bases and the J gene lost 3 bases, with 11 bases spanning the gap. The CDR3, as DNA: TGTGCCAGTAAAGTAGCGGAGACAGATACGCAGTATTTT. Translating it yields CASKVAETDTQYF.

The V gene is TRBV5-1, the J gene TRBJ2-1; TRBD1 aligns across 7 bases. The CDR3 length is 16 residues. Unmatched junction bases numbered 12, after V lost 3 bases and J lost 6 bases. The germline gives CDR1 SGHRS, CDR2 YFSETQ. The CDR3 here is CASSSILTGLSNEQFF. The DNA for the CDR3 is TGCGCCAGCAGCTCGATACTGACAGGGCTATCCAATGAGCAGTTCTTC. Looking up the rest from reference TRBV5-1 and TRBJ2-1 gives the full variable domain: KAGVTQTPRYLIKTRGQQVTLSCSPISGHRSVSWYQQTPGQGLQFLFEYFSETQRNKGNFPGRFSGRQFSNSRSEMNVSTLELGDSALYLCASSSILTGLSNEQFFGPGTRLTVL.

The chain uses TRBV2 and TRBJ1-2, with a tentative D call TRBD1 (5 bases). CDR3 length: 14 residues. V lost 2 bases, J lost 4 bases, and 11 bases lay in between. CDR1 and CDR2 from the germline V gene are SNHLY and FYNNEI. The CDR3 region has the DNA TGTGCCAGCAGTGAACACATAGACAGCTATGGCTACACCTTC. Translation gives CASSEHIDSYGYTF.

V and J are TRBV7-9 and TRBJ2-3, with 10 bases identical to TRBD1. CDR1 is SEHNR, CDR2 FQNEAQ, per germline (reference sequence). The CDR3 loop spans 15 amino acids. V was clipped by 5 bases and J by 3 bases; unmatched bases: 5. The CDR3 DNA sequence: TGTGCCAGCAGCCTCGACAGGGGGCTTACAGATACGCAGTATTTT. This gives the protein CASSLDRGLTDTQYF.

The rearrangement links TRBV3-1 (or the pseudogene TRBV3-2) to TRBJ1-1; D not resolved. V was shortened by 0 bases and J by 10 bases, with 15 bases between the two germline ends. The CDR3 is made up of 14 amino acids. Germline lookup yields CDR1 LGHDT and CDR2 YNNKEL (reference sequence). The CDR3 DNA is TGTGCCAGCAGCCAAGATCCGCAGGCTTTTGTAGCTTTCTTT. This translates into CASSQDPQAFVAFF.

CDR3 sequence: CAISRLAGGKYEQYF. CDR3 in DNA: TGTGCCATCAGTCGACTAGCGGGGGGCAAGTACGAGCAGTACTTC. The chain uses TRBV10-3 and TRBJ2-7; 13 bases agree with TRBD2. After removal of 5 bases from V and 4 bases from J, the junction contained 5 bases not matched to a gene. From germline, CDR1 is ENHRY and CDR2 SYGVKD. The CDR3 covers 15 residues.

This chain uses TRBV19 with TRBJ2-5; 8 bases agree with TRBD2. The CDR3 consists of 12 residues. Trimming cost V 8 bases and J 5 bases; bases outside gene matches: 4. Per germline, CDR1 LNHDA and CDR2 SQIVND (reference sequence). CDR3 in DNA: TGTGCCAGTTCTACGGGAGGGGAGACCCAGTACTTC. Translating it yields CASSTGGETQYF.

The V call is TRBV5-1, the J call TRBJ1-6; 7 nucleotides agree with TRBD1. The CDR3 loop spans 14 amino acids. The trim removed 0 bases at V and 6 bases at J, leaving 0 bases unmatched. CDR1 and CDR2 (germline): SGHRS, YFSETQ. The CDR3 protein is CASSLGDSNSPLHF. The CDR3 DNA reads as TGCGCCAGCAGCTTGGGGGACAGTAATTCACCCCTCCACTTT.

This clone was counted a few times. This sequence joins TRBV6-5 and TRBJ1-2; D is possibly TRBD1 (5 bases). Germline V gene sequence: CDR1 MNHEY, CDR2 SVGAGI. Trimming left V 4 bases short and J 4 bases short, with 10 bases between. The CDR3 spans 13 residues. In nucleotides, the CDR3 is TGTGCCAGCAGTTTTGGGGACTCCTATGGCTACACCTTC. Translating gives CASSFGDSYGYTF.

V gene TRBV5-8 combines with J gene TRBJ2-7; no clear D. V gave up 2 bases and J gave up 1 base, with 4 bases separating them. The germline CDR1 and CDR2 sequences are SGHTS and YDEGEE. CDR3 size: 12 residues. The CDR3 sequence is CASSFQSYEQYF. For the CDR3, the DNA is TGTGCCAGCAGCTTCCAATCCTACGAGCAGTACTTC.

This clone was seen a handful of times. The rearrangement uses TRBV5-4 and TRBJ2-7, with a weak D call TRBD2 (6 bases). Germline CDR1 reads SGHNT; CDR2 reads YYREEE (reference sequence). V was clipped by 3 bases and J by 4 bases, with 14 bases between them. The CDR3 is made up of 14 amino acids. CDR3 in amino acids: CASSSKRGNYEQYF. For the CDR3, the DNA is TGTGCCAGCAGCTCCAAACGGGGGAATTACGAGCAGTACTTC.

The chain couples TRBV13 to TRBJ1-3; 7 bases line up with TRBD1. Germline V gives CDR1 PRHDT, CDR2 FYEKMQ (reference sequence). V shed 2 bases, J shed 1 base, and the junction held 8 bases outside the gene matches. The CDR3 length is 17 residues. In nucleotides, the CDR3 is TGTGCCAGCAGCTTAAAGCCAGGGGGTCTTTCTGGAAACACCATATATTTT. Protein: CASSLKPGGLSGNTIYF.

The chain has TRBV5-1 and TRBJ1-2; 7 nucleotides match TRBD1. Germline trimming cut 3 bases from V and 3 bases from J; bases unmatched to any gene: 5. The CDR3 length is 14 residues. CDR1 is SGHRS and CDR2 is YFSETQ in the germline V gene. The CDR3 sequence is CASSYSTGDYGYTF. DNA of the CDR3: TGCGCCAGCAGCTACTCCACAGGGGACTATGGCTACACCTTC.

This chain joins TRBV30 and TRBJ2-2, with 7 bases identical to TRBD2. Losses at the gene ends were 3 bases for V and 0 bases for J; bases not matched to a gene: 7. This CDR3 region has 16 residues. The germline gives CDR1 GTSNPN, CDR2 SVGIG (reference sequence). CDR3 region: CAWRDPLAANTGELFF. In nucleotides, the CDR3 is TGTGCCTGGAGGGACCCCCTAGCGGCGAACACCGGGGAGCTGTTTTTT.

The chain has TRBV6-5 and TRBJ1-2; 7 bases agree with TRBD1. V gave up 4 bases and J gave up 5 bases; unmatched junction bases: 7. The V gene's germline CDR1 is MNHEY and CDR2 SVGAGI. The CDR3 spans 14 residues. The CDR3 loop reads CASSFRDSLYGYTF. The DNA of the CDR3 is TGTGCCAGCAGTTTCCGGGACAGCCTTTATGGCTACACCTTC.